The next 2 T cell receptor beta chains were all read from a single sample in a study of OX40 agonist ivuxolimab in advanced cancers. The repertoire was sequenced with immunoSEQ multiplex PCR; TCRdb's copy has only in-frame clones and lacks some. There are some 86,000 clones in the sample; approximately 92% occur only once, and approximately 6.9% lies in the top ten. Sequenced material: CD4+ or CD8+ T cells sorted from blood, taken in a trial of the OX40 agonist ivuxolimab. The receptor set was obtained from an adult with an advanced solid tumor such as melanoma, head and neck, liver or kidney cancer.

This clone came up once. The gene calls are TRBV11-2 and TRBJ2-3, with TRBD1 as a possible D gene (6 bases). The CDR3 contains 14 residues. V shed 3 bases and J shed 3 bases, with 10 bases lying between them. CDR1 is SGHAT, CDR2 FQNNGV, per germline. The DNA for the CDR3 is TGTGCCAGCAGCTTGGGGGCTAGGACAGATACGCAGTATTTT. Its translation: CASSLGARTDTQYF. Using reference TRBV11-2 and TRBJ2-3 for the parts outside the CDR3, the full variable domain is EAGVAQSPRYKIIEKRQSVAFWCNPISGHATLYWYQQILGQGPKLLIQFQNNGVVDDSQLPKDRFSAERLKGVDSTLKIQPAKLEDSAVYLCASSLGARTDTQYFGPGTRLTVL.

This rearrangement joins TRBV28 to TRBJ1-1; D might be TRBD1 (5 bases). This CDR3 region has 14 residues. Looked up from germline, CDR1 is MDHEN and CDR2 is SYDVKM. V gave up 3 bases and J gave up 0 bases, with 8 bases separating them. The chain's CDR3 is CASSFLGVNTEAFF. Written as DNA, the CDR3 is TGTGCCAGCAGTTTTCTAGGGGTGAACACTGAAGCTTTCTTT.